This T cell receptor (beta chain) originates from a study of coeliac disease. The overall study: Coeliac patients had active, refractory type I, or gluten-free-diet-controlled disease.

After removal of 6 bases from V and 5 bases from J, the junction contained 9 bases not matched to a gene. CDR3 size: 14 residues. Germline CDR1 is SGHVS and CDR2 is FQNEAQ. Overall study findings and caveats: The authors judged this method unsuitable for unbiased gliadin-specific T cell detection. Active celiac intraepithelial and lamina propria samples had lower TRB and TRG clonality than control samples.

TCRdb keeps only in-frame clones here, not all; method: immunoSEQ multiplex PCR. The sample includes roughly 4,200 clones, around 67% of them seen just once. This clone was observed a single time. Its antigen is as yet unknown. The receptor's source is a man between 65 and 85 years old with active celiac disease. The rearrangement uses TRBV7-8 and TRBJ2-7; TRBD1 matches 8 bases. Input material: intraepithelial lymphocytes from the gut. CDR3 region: CASSLDRGIHEQYF. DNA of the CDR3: TGTGCCAGCAGTCTTGACAGGGGCATTCACGAGCAGTACTTC. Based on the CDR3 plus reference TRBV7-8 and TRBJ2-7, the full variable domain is GAGVSQSPRYKVAKRGQDVALRCDPISGHVSLFWYQQALGQGPEFLTYFQNEAQLDKSGLPSDRFFAERPEGSVSTLKIQRTQQEDSAVYLCASSLDRGIHEQYFGPGTRLTVT.